Presented here are 26 T cell receptor beta chains from one specimen sequenced in a study of blood T cell repertoires in COVID-19. The protocol was immunoSEQ multiplex PCR, while the TCRdb copy is restricted to in-frame clones and leaves out a portion. The table includes 130,000 or so clones, 84% detected once. The sequencing input was peripheral blood. All receptors derive from a woman in her sixties or seventies with acute or convalescent COVID-19.

V is TRBV5-1 and J is TRBJ2-3; D call uncertain. V lost 4 bases and J 0 bases, leaving 12 bases between the germline ends. CDR1 and CDR2 from the germline V gene are SGHRS and YFSETQ. The CDR3 sequence is 15 residues long. As DNA, the CDR3 is TGCGCCAGCAGCCTGGTCGTAGCTAGCACAGATACGCAGTATTTT. It yields the protein CASSLVVASTDTQYF.

V usage is TRBV10-3 and J usage is TRBJ1-2, with unresolved D. Germline CDR1 is ENHRY and CDR2 is SYGVKD. Trimming pared 8 bases from V and 3 bases from J, leaving 10 bases between. This CDR3 contains 12 residues. The CDR3 loop reads CAIGRGDYGYTF. Here the CDR3 DNA reads TGTGCCATCGGTAGAGGAGACTATGGCTACACCTTC.

The V call is TRBV19, the J call TRBJ1-6, with D possibly TRBD1 on 6 matching bases. Germline-derived CDR1 and CDR2 are LNHDA and SQIVND (reference sequence). The ends were cut back, 4 bases at V and 10 bases at J, with 14 bases in the middle. This CDR3 contains 14 residues. The CDR3 sequence: CASSRGQSDSPLHF. The CDR3 nucleotides are TGTGCCAGTAGTAGAGGACAGTCAGACTCACCCCTCCACTTT.

The V and J genes are TRBV11-2 and TRBJ2-2; D ambiguous. V was cut by 2 bases and J by 4 bases, with 2 bases left in between. Germline assignment: CDR1 SGHAT and CDR2 FQNNGV. CDR3 length equals 12 residues. The CDR3 DNA reads TGTGCCAGCAGCTTACTCACCGGGGAGCTGTTTTTT. Residues: CASSLLTGELFF.

The V call is TRBV28, the J call TRBJ1-1, with D tentatively TRBD1 (5 bases). Germline CDR1 and CDR2: MDHEN and SYDVKM. The CDR3 runs to 13 residues. Trimming took 2 bases from V and 10 from J, leaving 14 bases between them. CDR3 nucleotide sequence: TGTGCCAGCAGTTTAATCGTAGGGGCCGGAGCTTTCTTT. Encoded protein: CASSLIVGAGAFF.

J is TRBJ1-4 and V is TRBV29-1; D ambiguous. Germline assignment: CDR1 SQVTM and CDR2 ANQGSEA. Trimming shortened V by 3 bases and J by 8 bases, and 13 bases separated the two germline ends. This CDR3 comprises 13 residues. The CDR3 is CSVDEGLGEKLFF. The CDR3 DNA is TGCAGCGTTGATGAGGGTTTGGGGGAAAAACTGTTTTTT.

J is TRBJ2-7 and V is TRBV9; the D gene is possibly TRBD2 (7 bases). The ends were cut back, 4 bases at V and 6 bases at J, with 23 bases in the middle. The length of the CDR3 is 16 residues. Germline-derived CDR1 and CDR2 are SGDLS and YYNGEE. CDR3 nucleotide sequence: TGTGCCAGCAGCCCTCACTTGGGGGGGGGCTTGATCGAGCAGTACTTC. This translates into CASSPHLGGGLIEQYF.

This sequence joins TRBV6-5 and TRBJ2-7; D is ambiguous. CDR3 length: 15 amino acids. V gave up 5 bases and J gave up 1 base, with 15 bases separating them. Germline V lookup: CDR1 MNHEY, CDR2 SVGAGI. The CDR3 DNA reads as TGTGCCAGCAGTCCGAACAGTGTCCCATCCTACGAGCAGTACTTC. Translation gives CASSPNSVPSYEQYF.

This clone was recorded a few times. This chain joins TRBV30 and TRBJ1-2; 7 bases align to TRBD1. This CDR3 is 15 amino acids long. Germline assignment: CDR1 GTSNPN and CDR2 SVGIG (reference sequence). V was pared by 5 bases and J by 8 bases, with 17 bases of the junction left unmatched. The CDR3 reads CAWGGTGTQGRGYTF. The CDR3 bases are TGTGCCTGGGGGGGAACAGGGACACAGGGGAGAGGCTACACCTTC.

This chain connects TRBV29-1 to TRBJ2-5; D may be TRBD1 (6 bases). CDR3 size: 12 residues. Germline CDR1 and CDR2: SQVTM and ANQGSEA. The germline V and J ends were trimmed by 8 bases and 2 bases, with 12 bases remaining between them. The CDR3 region has the DNA TGCAGCTCGCTGGGGGCGCAAGAGACCCAGTACTTC. Encoded protein: CSSLGAQETQYF.

This clone has a single count. The chain employs TRBV30 and TRBJ1-4; 8 bases fit TRBD1. Trimming cost V 1 base and J 11 bases; bases outside gene matches: 9. This CDR3 comprises 14 residues. Germline V lookup: CDR1 GTSNPN, CDR2 SVGIG (reference sequence). The CDR3 spells CAWSAGRGRGKLFF. CDR3 nucleotides: TGTGCCTGGAGTGCGGGCAGGGGGCGCGGGAAACTGTTTTTT.

V gene TRBV2 combines with J gene TRBJ1-3; no clear D. V was trimmed by 8 bases and J by 4 bases, leaving 9 bases between them. CDR3 length equals 12 residues. CDR1 and CDR2 (germline): SNHLY, FYNNEI. The CDR3 region has the DNA TGTGCCAGCCGGGGTGCAGGAAACACCATATATTTT. Its protein is CASRGAGNTIYF. Complete variable domain (other parts from reference TRBV2 and TRBJ1-3): EPEVTQTPSHQVTQMGQEVILRCVPISNHLYFYWYRQILGQKVEFLVSFYNNEISEKSEIFDDQFSVERPDGSNFTLKIRSTKLEDSAMYFCASRGAGNTIYFGEGSWLTVV.

This chain joins TRBV24-1 and TRBJ1-5; D possibly corresponds to TRBD1 (5 bases). The CDR3 has 16 amino acids. The germline CDR1 and CDR2 sequences are KGHDR and SFDVKD. Trimming pared 4 bases from V and 3 bases from J, leaving 15 bases between. The DNA of the CDR3 is TGTGCCACCAGTGAGAGTGGGGGGTTGAACAATCAGCCCCAGCATTTT. It is translated as CATSESGGLNNQPQHF.

The chain recombines TRBV5-4 with TRBJ2-2; no clear D. Germline V gene sequence: CDR1 SGHNT, CDR2 YYREEE (reference sequence). The CDR3 contains 12 residues. The ends were cut back, 4 bases at V and 6 bases at J, with 7 bases in the middle. Here the CDR3 DNA reads TGTGCCAGCAGCCGGTCCTCCGGGGAGCTGTTTTTT. It encodes CASSRSSGELFF.

A few counts support this clone. V is TRBV6-5 and J is TRBJ1-6; the D gene is possibly TRBD1 (5 bases). There are 13 residues in the CDR3. The germline CDR1 and CDR2 sequences are MNHEY and SVGAGI. The V end lost 7 bases, the J end lost 6 bases, and 10 bases lay between the germline ends. The CDR3 spells CASMIRGNSPLHF. In DNA, the CDR3 is TGTGCCAGCATGATAAGGGGTAATTCACCCCTCCACTTT.

This chain connects TRBV19 to TRBJ1-1; D is unresolved. Germline CDR1 is LNHDA and CDR2 is SQIVND (reference sequence). V was clipped by 5 bases and J by 6 bases, with 10 bases between them. There are 12 residues in the CDR3. The CDR3 nucleotides are TGTGCCAGTAGTGAGGCCGGTGCTGAAGCTTTCTTT. Translation: CASSEAGAEAFF.

The gene calls are TRBV6-5 and TRBJ2-2, with 7 bases that match TRBD2. The CDR3 has 15 amino acids. CDR1 MNHEY and CDR2 SVGAGI come from the germline V gene. V shed 7 bases and J 1 base; nucleotides not matched to a gene: 6. This chain's CDR3 is CASKGRAVNTGELFF. The CDR3 bases are TGTGCCAGCAAAGGGAGGGCGGTGAACACCGGGGAGCTGTTTTTT.

The chain has TRBV2 and TRBJ1-4; tentative D call: TRBD1 (6 bases). The germline V gene encodes CDR1 SNHLY and CDR2 FYNNEI. The CDR3 extends over 13 amino acids. Trimming stripped 6 bases from V and 3 bases from J, with 8 bases between. The CDR3 nucleotides read TGTGCCAGCAGGGGGGCCGCTAATGAAAAACTGTTTTTT. Translation: CASRGAANEKLFF.

The chain links TRBV9 to TRBJ1-4; 7 bases are shared with TRBD1. The CDR3 has 14 amino acids. CDR1 SGDLS and CDR2 YYNGEE come from the germline V gene. V was clipped by 1 base and J by 5 bases; unmatched bases: 2. The CDR3 protein is CASSVLGGNEKLFF. The DNA of the CDR3 is TGTGCCAGCAGCGTATTAGGGGGCAATGAAAAACTGTTTTTT.

This clone was counted a few times. The chain recombines TRBV18 with TRBJ1-3; D remains unclear. Germline values: CDR1 KGHSH, CDR2 LQKENI. V was cut by 4 bases and J by 3 bases, with 13 bases left in between. The CDR3 extends over 15 amino acids. Here the CDR3 reads CASSREGGRGNTIYF. CDR3 sequence (DNA): TGTGCCAGCTCACGAGAGGGCGGACGTGGAAACACCATATATTTT. Supplemented by reference TRBV18 and TRBJ1-3, the full variable domain reads NAGVMQNPRHLVRRRGQEARLRCSPMKGHSHVYWYRQLPEEGLKFMVYLQKENIIDESGMPKERFSAEFPKEGPSILRIQQVVRGDSAAYFCASSREGGRGNTIYFGEGSWLTVV.

This chain uses TRBV10-3 with TRBJ1-6; D gene unclear. V shed 6 bases and J shed 4 bases, with 10 bases lying between them. This CDR3 is built from 14 residues. The germline V gene encodes CDR1 ENHRY and CDR2 SYGVKD. The CDR3, as DNA: TGTGCCATCAGAGTAACGGAGTATAATTCACCCCTCCACTTT. Translating it yields CAIRVTEYNSPLHF.

In its sample, this clone was seen a few times. This sequence joins TRBV27 and TRBJ2-1; 7 bases are shared with TRBD1. CDR3 length equals 14 residues. Unmatched junction bases numbered 6, after V lost 8 bases and J lost 2 bases. Germline CDR1 MNHEY, CDR2 SMNVEV (reference sequence). The CDR3 loop reads CASALQGPYNEQFF. The CDR3 DNA reads as TGTGCCAGCGCCCTACAGGGGCCCTACAATGAGCAGTTCTTC.

The chain combines TRBV7-3 with TRBJ1-6; 10 nucleotides agree with TRBD1. After removal of 5 bases from V and 7 bases from J, the junction contained 5 bases not matched to a gene. The CDR3 totals 15 residues. Per germline, CDR1 SGHTA and CDR2 FQGTGA. CDR3 sequence: CASSRGTGVNSPLHF. The CDR3 coding sequence is TGTGCCAGCAGCCGAGGGACAGGGGTAAATTCACCCCTCCACTTT.

The chain employs TRBV6-1 and TRBJ1-1; D is unclear. The germline gives CDR1 MNHNS, CDR2 SASEGT. The CDR3 length is 14 residues. V lost 3 bases, J lost 0 bases, and 8 bases lay in between. The CDR3 nucleotides read TGTGCCAGCAGTGAGCGAGGGTTGAACACTGAAGCTTTCTTT. Its protein product is CASSERGLNTEAFF.

The rearrangement uses TRBV30 and TRBJ1-5; a weak D match, TRBD1 (6 bases). Germline CDR1 reads GTSNPN; CDR2 reads SVGIG (reference sequence). The CDR3 sequence is 16 residues long. The V end was cut by 1 base, the J end by 1 base, with 14 bases between. Written as DNA, the CDR3 is TGTGCCTGGAGTGGGGGAGGGGGGGCGAGCAATCAGCCCCAGCATTTT. Translating it yields CAWSGGGGASNQPQHF.

The sample holds one count of this clone. The V gene is TRBV5-1, the J gene TRBJ1-5; a weak D match, TRBD1 (5 bases). The V end was cut by 0 bases, the J end by 6 bases, with 10 bases between. The CDR3 totals 14 residues. Germline V gene sequence: CDR1 SGHRS, CDR2 YFSETQ. CDR3 nucleotides: TGCGCCAGCAGCTTGGTGGGGGGAGGTCAGCCCCAGCATTTT. It specifies CASSLVGGGQPQHF.